A selection of T cell receptor beta chains follows, all from one sample in a study of cytotoxic CD8 clonotypes in ibrutinib-treated CLL. Here immunoSEQ multiplex PCR was the method, and the copy in TCRdb shows in-frame clones only, minus some. Of almost 250,000 clones listed, under 80% are singletons. The sequenced sample was PBMCs, obtained after 24 months of ibrutinib treatment. All receptors come from a human donor with chronic lymphocytic leukemia. CDR3s include the opening cysteine and the closing phenylalanine or tryptophan. D genes are given only for firm matches. Only some rows state a clone size, as once, few, many or a class for expanded clones.

V gene,clone size,J gene,D gene,CDR3 DNA,CDR3 protein
TRBV2,-,TRBJ1-1,-,TGTGCCAGCAGTGTTTATGGCGGCGGGAACACTGAAGCTTTCTTT,CASSVYGGGNTEAFF
TRBV4-3,-,TRBJ2-7,TRBD2,TGCGCCAGCAGCCAAGATACGAGACTAGCGGGTTACGAGCAGTACTTC,CASSQDTRLAGYEQYF
TRBV5-1,-,TRBJ2-3,TRBD2,TGCGCCAGCAGCTTCACTAGCGGGTTCGGTGGAGATACGCAGTATTTT,CASSFTSGFGGDTQYF
TRBV6-6,-,TRBJ2-1,TRBD2,TGTGCCACCCGTTGGGAGGGCGCCTACAATGAGCAGTTCTTC,CATRWEGAYNEQFF
TRBV2,-,TRBJ2-7,-,TGTGCCAGCAGTGGGGAAGCGGCGATGGACGAGCAGTACTTC,CASSGEAAMDEQYF
TRBV9,-,TRBJ2-7,TRBD1,TGTGCCAGCAGCCCACCGGGGGACAGGGAAGGGAACGAGCAGTACTTC,CASSPPGDREGNEQYF
TRBV9,-,TRBJ2-2,TRBD2,TGTGCCAGCAGCCTTTCACTAGCGGGAGAACACACCGGGGAGCTGTTTTTT,CASSLSLAGEHTGELFF
TRBV2,once,TRBJ2-4,TRBD1,TGTGCCAGCAGGAGACAGGGACCGATAGCCAAAAACATTCAGTACTTC,CASRRQGPIAKNIQYF
TRBV9,-,TRBJ2-1,-,TGTGCCAGCGGTCCGGGGGCGGGAGCCTATGAGCAGTTCTTC,CASGPGAGAYEQFF
TRBV4-3,-,TRBJ2-7,TRBD1,TGCGCCAGCAGCCAGAACAGGGGGCTCGACTACGAGCAGTACTTC,CASSQNRGLDYEQYF
TRBV25-1,-,TRBJ2-7,-,TGTGCCAGCAGTTCTCGGACTGTAGCCTACGAGCAGTACTTC,CASSSRTVAYEQYF
TRBV20-1,-,TRBJ2-2,-,TGCAGTGCTCCGTCCCCCGGGGAGCTGTTTTTT,CSAPSPGELFF
TRBV19,-,TRBJ1-2,-,TGTGCCAGTAGTAACCAGGGTAACTATGGCTACACCTTC,CASSNQGNYGYTF
TRBV6-5,-,TRBJ2-2,TRBD1,TGTGCCAGCAGTTACACGCCCGACAGGGGGGGCGGGGAGCTGTTTTTT,CASSYTPDRGGGELFF
TRBV7-8,few,TRBJ2-7,-,TGTGCCAGCAGCACAGGACAGTTGTACGAGCAGTACTTC,CASSTGQLYEQYF
TRBV5-1,-,TRBJ2-3,-,TGCGCCAGCAGCTTTCCACCCAACGCAGATACGCAGTATTTT,CASSFPPNADTQYF
TRBV10-3,few,TRBJ2-2,-,TGTGCCATCAGTGAGTCTTGGGAGCTGTTTTTT,CAISESWELFF
TRBV4-2,-,TRBJ1-1,-,TGTGCCAGCAGCCAAGACCCACTGAGGGTCGGGAACACTGAAGCTTTCTTT,CASSQDPLRVGNTEAFF
TRBV7-6,-,TRBJ1-1,-,TGTGCCAGCAGCTTTATAACAGGGACTGAAGCTTTCTTT,CASSFITGTEAFF
TRBV5-1,-,TRBJ1-2,-,TGCGCCAGCAGCCATGACCGCAGCCCTCACTATGGCTACACCTTC,CASSHDRSPHYGYTF
TRBV19,-,TRBJ2-1,-,TGTGCCAGTAGTTGGCCGTCTAGTAGGGAGCAGTTCTTC,CASSWPSSREQFF
TRBV7-9,few,TRBJ2-4,-,TGTGCCAGCAGTACCATAAAAAACATTCAGTACTTC,CASSTIKNIQYF
TRBV6-5,-,TRBJ2-7,-,TGTGCCAGCAGTTACGGCTCGGCAGGAGGATCCTACGAGCAGTACTTC,CASSYGSAGGSYEQYF
TRBV5-6,-,TRBJ2-7,-,TGTGCCAGCAGCCGCGTTCCGGGGTTCTACGAGCAGTACTTC,CASSRVPGFYEQYF
TRBV27,-,TRBJ2-2,TRBD1,TGTGCCAGCAGTCCCCAGGGGGCAGGAACGACCGGGGAGCTGTTTTTT,CASSPQGAGTTGELFF
TRBV20-1,-,TRBJ2-7,-,TGCAGTGCTAGACTCCGACAAGGGCAGTACTTC,CSARLRQGQYF
TRBV11-2,few,TRBJ2-7,-,TGTGCCAGCAGCTTAGTCGAGGGCTACTACGAGCAGTACTTC,CASSLVEGYYEQYF
TRBV28,few,TRBJ1-1,-,TGTGCCAGCAGTTTCCTAGTGAACACTGAAGCTTTCTTT,CASSFLVNTEAFF
TRBV5-1,-,TRBJ2-7,-,TGCGCCAGCAGCTTGGCCTGGTCGCTGCTGGGTTCGGGCGAGCAGTACTTC,CASSLAWSLLGSGEQYF
TRBV6-5,-,TRBJ2-7,TRBD2,TGTGCCAGCCGCTCGGGAGGATCATCCTACGAGCAGTACTTC,CASRSGGSSYEQYF
TRBV28,few,TRBJ2-7,-,TGTGCCAGCAGTTTATACGAGCAGTACTTC,CASSLYEQYF